The present entry profiles one T cell receptor (beta chain) with its context. It lacks a known antigen. One base away there is no much larger clone; base qualities are not given. TCRbeta CDR3 regions were amplified from genomic DNA using the immunoSEQ Assay, a bias-controlled multiplex PCR. Under the source paper's analysis protocol: The number of nucleated cells in each sample was estimated from the amplification of reference gene primers within the assay. Sequence reads were collapsed and filtered to measure the absolute abundance of every unique TCRbeta CDR3 rearrangement. For each sample, productive Simpson clonality was calculated by taking the square root of Simpson's diversity index across productive rearrangements. TCRdb took this table from immuneACCESS and kept in-frame rearrangements with V and J called. Such tables lack part of the clones; where checked against another copy, unresolved V genes explain under half of the gap, and the rest is unexplained. V, J and clone size derive from that table, while D and trimming were established from the DNA sequence. The sample records about 380,000 clones, around 90% of which are singletons. The ten largest make up 1.2% of the sample.

V and J lose 6 bases and 9 bases, and a span of 12 bases separates them. Measured from the cysteine to the phenylalanine, the CDR3 is 13 residues long. The retained sequence is limited to the CDR3, 39 bases, with the frame set at the first base. These data are taken from a study of blood T cell repertoires in COVID-19 (TCRdb year 2020). In the study overall: Samples from collaborators originated in the United States, Italy and Spain and spanned both the acute and convalescent phases of COVID-19. The material from the prospective study consisted of cDNA or gDNA derived from T cells, B-cell-depleted T cells, or PBMCs. Deeply sampled blood TCRbeta repertoires from subjects exposed to, actively infected with, or recovered from COVID-19 were included in the dataset. A freely available public database, intended as a resource for researchers studying the immune response to SARS-CoV-2, is where the repertoires were released. The samples were drawn from the first 160 participants of the ongoing ImmuneRACE study and from 1,200 or so subjects provided by 6 global collaborators. A de-identified subject ID, COVID-19 status, age in years and sex were almost always included in the sample metadata. Where available, HLA class I and class II types were taken from metadata supplied by the sample provider and were not determined by assay-based typing.

On the study overall, not on this receptor specifically: How much clinical and demographic metadata was included differed by source and by participant, and the metadata was provided uncurated.

Enrolling through a virtual design, the prospective study's participants ranged in age from roughly 18 to 95 years and lived across around 25 United States geographic areas. In the prospective study, cohorts were assigned on the basis of participant-reported clinical history obtained from a screening survey and a study questionnaire. Recovered participants in ImmuneRACE Cohort 3 were defined by two consecutive negative NP/OP PCR tests, clearance by a healthcare professional, or resolution of symptoms. In the prospective study, mobile phlebotomists collected whole blood, serum and a nasopharyngeal or oropharyngeal swab from each participant. Over a 2-month period, participants in the prospective study had the option of providing additional blood draws and questionnaires. Blood samples from the prospective study were shipped frozen or at room temperature prior to DNA extraction.

The chain joins TRBV12-3 or TRBV12-4 to TRBJ1-6; the D gene identity is not certain. The sequenced sample consisted of PBMCs or T cells enriched from blood (not recorded which). The clonotype originates from a woman aged 18-29 years who had recovered from COVID-19. The CDR3 in this case is CASSHGRVSPLHF. The DNA is TGTGCCAGCAGCCACGGGCGGGTTTCACCCCTCCACTTT.